This TCR beta chain was obtained from a study of T cell responses to AZD1222 COVID-19 vaccine. Trimming cost V 5 bases and J 6 bases; bases outside gene matches: 1. CDR1 MNHNY and CDR2 SVGAGI come from the germline V gene (reference sequence). This CDR3 has 12 amino acids. As regards this clone: Its antigen is not identified.

Study-wide points: Vaccine-associated CD4 TCRs ranged over spike, dominating at 160-218 and 743-854. Nearly half of spike-specific TCRs reportedly target unmutated variant regions.

Assay: immunoSEQ multiplex PCR; the TCRdb copy retains only in-frame clones and omits some. Of under 150,000 clones listed, about 90% are singletons. The TCR comes from an adult in good health. The chain combines TRBV6-6 with TRBJ1-5; 7 bases are a match to TRBD1. The sample consisted of peripheral blood, taken on day 0 of AZD1222 vaccination. The CDR3 spells CASSGQAQPQHF. Here the CDR3 DNA reads TGTGCCAGCAGTGGACAGGCTCAGCCCCAGCATTTT.